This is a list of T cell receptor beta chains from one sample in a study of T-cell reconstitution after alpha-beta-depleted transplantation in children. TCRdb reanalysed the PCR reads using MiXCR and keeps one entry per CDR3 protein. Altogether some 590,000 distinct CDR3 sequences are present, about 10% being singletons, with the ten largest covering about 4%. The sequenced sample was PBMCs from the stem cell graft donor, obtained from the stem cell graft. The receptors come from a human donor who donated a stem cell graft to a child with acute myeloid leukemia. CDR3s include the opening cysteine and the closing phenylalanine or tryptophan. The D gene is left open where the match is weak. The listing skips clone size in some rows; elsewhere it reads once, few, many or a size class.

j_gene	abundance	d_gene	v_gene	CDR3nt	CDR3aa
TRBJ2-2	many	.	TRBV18	TGTGCCAGCTCATTTGCCAGCACCGGGGAGCTGTTTTTT	CASSFASTGELFF
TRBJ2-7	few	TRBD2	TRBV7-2	TGTGCCAGCAGCCCGGCCCCCGGGACTACCTACGAGCAGTACTTC	CASSPAPGTTYEQYF
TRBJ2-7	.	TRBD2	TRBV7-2	TGTGCCAGCAGCTTAGAAGCTAGCGGGATCTCCTACGAGCAGTACTTC	CASSLEASGISYEQYF
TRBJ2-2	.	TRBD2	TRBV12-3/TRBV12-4	TGTGCCAGCACCCTAACGGGAGGTGTCGGGGAGCTGTTTTTT	CASTLTGGVGELFF
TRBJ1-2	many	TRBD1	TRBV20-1	TGCATTCCTTCCGGGACAGACCGTTTAGGCTACACCTTC	CIPSGTDRLGYTF
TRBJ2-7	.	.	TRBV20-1	TGCAGTGCTAGAGACGGGGGAGTCTACGAGCAGTACTTC	CSARDGGVYEQYF
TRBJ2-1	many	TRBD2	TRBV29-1	TGCAGCGTTGCCCTAGCGGGATATGAGCAGTTCTTC	CSVALAGYEQFF
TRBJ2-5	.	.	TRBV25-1	TGTGCCAGCAGTGACTCCGCAGAGAGGGAGACCCAGTACTTC	CASSDSAERETQYF
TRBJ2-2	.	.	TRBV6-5	TGTGCCAGCAGTTACTTTGGGCCGAACACCGGGGAGCTGTTTTTT	CASSYFGPNTGELFF
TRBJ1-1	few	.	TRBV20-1	TGCAGTGCTCCTAGTGAGAGCACTGAAGCTTTCTTT	CSAPSESTEAFF
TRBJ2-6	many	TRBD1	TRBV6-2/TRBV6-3	TGTGCCAGCAGTTACTCGGCGACAGGGCCCAACTCTGGGGCCAACGTCCTGACTTTC	CASSYSATGPNSGANVLTF
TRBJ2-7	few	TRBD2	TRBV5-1	TGCGCCAGCAGCCCTCCCCGCAGCGGGACCCCCACTCTCTCCTACGAGCAGTACTTC	CASSPPRSGTPTLSYEQYF
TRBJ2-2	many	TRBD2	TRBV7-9	TGTGCCAGCAGCCTGGAGGGACTAGCGGAATGGACCGGGGAGCTGTTTTTT	CASSLEGLAEWTGELFF
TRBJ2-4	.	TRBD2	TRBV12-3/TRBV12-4	TGTGCCAGCGGCCTCACTAGCGGTTTAGCCAAAAACATTCAGTACTTC	CASGLTSGLAKNIQYF
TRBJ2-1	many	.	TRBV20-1	TGCAGTGCTAGGGGTGAAACCTACAATGAGCAGTTCTTC	CSARGETYNEQFF
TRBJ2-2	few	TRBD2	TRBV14	TGTGCCAGCAGCCAACGCGGGAGGTGGACCGGGGAGCTGTTTTTT	CASSQRGRWTGELFF
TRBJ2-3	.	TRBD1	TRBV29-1	TGCAGCGGGACCGGGACAGGGTTCACAGATACGCAGTATTTT	CSGTGTGFTDTQYF
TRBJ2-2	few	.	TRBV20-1	TGCAGTGCTACGTCTGCGGAAACCGGGGAGCTGTTTTTT	CSATSAETGELFF
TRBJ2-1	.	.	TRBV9	TGTGCCAGCAGCTACCCGGGGGCGCCTCGCAATGAGCAGTTCTTC	CASSYPGAPRNEQFF
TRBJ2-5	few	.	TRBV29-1	TGCAGCGTCGCAGGACAGCGGCAAGAGACCCAGTACTTC	CSVAGQRQETQYF
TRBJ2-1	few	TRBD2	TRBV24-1	TGTGCCACCAGTGATCCAACTAGCGCTATTCTCTATGAGCAGTTCTTC	CATSDPTSAILYEQFF
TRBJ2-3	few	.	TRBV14	TGTGCCAGCAGCCGACCAGGGTTCTCCGATACGCAGTATTTT	CASSRPGFSDTQYF
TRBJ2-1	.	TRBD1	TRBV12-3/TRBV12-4	TGTGCCAGCAGCTCAACAGGGGGCGACTACAATGAGCAGTTCTTC	CASSSTGGDYNEQFF
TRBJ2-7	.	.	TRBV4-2	TGTGCCAGCAGCCAAGTCAAGGGCTACGAGCAGTACTTC	CASSQVKGYEQYF
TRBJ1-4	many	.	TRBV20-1	TGCAGTGCTAGAGATTATGTGGCGGCAACTAATGAAAAACTGTTTTTT	CSARDYVAATNEKLFF
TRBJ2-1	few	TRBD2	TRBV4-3	TGCGCCAGCAGCCAAGATCAAATCGGCGGGAGATATAATGAGCAGTTCTTC	CASSQDQIGGRYNEQFF
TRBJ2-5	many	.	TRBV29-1	TGCAGCGGGACTACCCAAAAGACCCAGTACTTC	CSGTTQKTQYF
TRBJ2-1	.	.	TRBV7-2	TGTGCCAGCAGCTTAGGGGTAGGGGAGAGACGGTATGAGCAGTTCTTC	CASSLGVGERRYEQFF
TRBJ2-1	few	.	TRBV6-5	TGTGCCAGCAGTTATTGGGGGCAGAACAATGAGCAGTTCTTC	CASSYWGQNNEQFF
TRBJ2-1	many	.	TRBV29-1	TGCAGCGTTGAAGATCGAGCCAAAAACAATGAGCAGTTCTTC	CSVEDRAKNNEQFF
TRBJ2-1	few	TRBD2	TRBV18	TGTGCCAGCTCACCAAAGAGCGGGGAGAATGAGCAGTTCTTC	CASSPKSGENEQFF
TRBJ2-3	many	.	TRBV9	TGTGCCAGCTCCTTCTCTAGCACAGATACGCAGTATTTT	CASSFSSTDTQYF
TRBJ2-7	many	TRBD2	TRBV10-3	TGTGCCATCAGTGAGTCCTTGGGACTAAGCTCTTCCTACGAGCAGTACTTC	CAISESLGLSSSYEQYF
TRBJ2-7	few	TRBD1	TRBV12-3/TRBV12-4	TGTGCCAGCAGTTTTAGCAGGGGGAACGAGCAGTACTTC	CASSFSRGNEQYF
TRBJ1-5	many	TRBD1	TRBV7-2	TGTGCCAGCAGCCGGACAGGGTCGAGTCAGCCCCAGCATTTT	CASSRTGSSQPQHF
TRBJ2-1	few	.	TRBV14	TGTGCCAGCAGCCTCCTCGAGGGGAAGGAGCAGTTCTTC	CASSLLEGKEQFF
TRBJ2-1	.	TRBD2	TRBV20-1	TGCATGAAGACTAGCGGGACCTCTGATGAGCAGTTCTTC	CMKTSGTSDEQFF
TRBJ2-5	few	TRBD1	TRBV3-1	TGTGCCAGCAGACCCGGGACAGCGCAAGAGACCCAGTACTTC	CASRPGTAQETQYF
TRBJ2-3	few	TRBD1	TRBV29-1	TGCAGTGTTTCGGGACAGGGTGTCATCCTGCAGTATTTT	CSVSGQGVILQYF
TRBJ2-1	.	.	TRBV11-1	TGTGCCAGCAGCCACCTCCCCGTAGGTATCGACTCCTACAATGAGCAGTTCTTC	CASSHLPVGIDSYNEQFF
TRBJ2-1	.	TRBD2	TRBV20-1	TGCAGTGCTTCCAGCGGGAGAGGGTACAATGAGCAGTTCTTC	CSASSGRGYNEQFF
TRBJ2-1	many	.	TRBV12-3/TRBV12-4	TGTGCCAGCAGTTTCGCGGGCGGGGCCTACAATGAGCAGTTCTTC	CASSFAGGAYNEQFF